The sample holds a few counts of the clone carrying this T cell receptor (beta chain). As yet, its antigen is unknown. TCRdb ran MiXCR on the reads and lists one entry per CDR3 protein. The repertoire consists of a few hundred thousand distinct CDR3 sequences, with about 35% occurring once and the leading ten covering about 13%. The data originate from a study of T cell repertoires in cytomegalovirus infection. Study-level results: The ex vivo response was dominated by HLA-C-restricted CMV-specific TCR beta clonotypes. Identification of carriers of CMV plus the relevant HLA was performed using cumulative public TCR beta family frequency.

CDR3 size: 15 residues. V gave up 8 bases and J gave up 4 bases, with 18 bases separating them. CDR1 is MNHEY, CDR2 SVGEGT, per germline. Sequences were derived from cultured PBMCs, sampled from culture after CMV antigen stimulation. The origin of this receptor is a human donor in good health (CMV status not recorded). Some clones in this sample may be carry-over from other donors' samples. V gene TRBV6-2 or TRBV6-3 combines with J gene TRBJ2-1, with D tentatively TRBD2 (5 bases). The CDR3 loop is CASCQGAETYNEQFF. The CDR3 nucleotides read TGTGCCAGCTGCCAAGGAGCGGAGACATACAATGAGCAGTTCTTC.